These 23 T cell receptor beta chains originate from one sample sequenced in a study of CD8+ T cells in alopecia areata. Treatment: oral pan-JAK inhibitor, 5-10 mg twice daily. In each case, RNA was isolated and then reverse transcribed into cDNA as the sequencing template. TCRdb's table, derived via immunoSEQ multiplex PCR, lists solely in-frame clones and lacks some. The sample holds about 200,000 clones; 55% to 70% are singletons and the top ten take 5.5%. Source: CD4+ T cells sorted from blood, taken at week 24, from a patient treated with tofacitinib. The origin of the receptors is a human donor with alopecia areata.

The CDR3 nucleotides read TGTGCCAGTAGTTACAGGGGAAGTCAGCCCCAGCATTTT. The encoded protein is CASSYRGSQPQHF. The chain uses TRBV19 and TRBJ1-5; 7 bases agree with TRBD1. CDR3 length: 13 amino acids. The germline V gene has CDR1 LNHDA and CDR2 SQIVND (reference sequence). Trimming took 5 bases from V and 6 from J; bases not matched to a gene: 4. Drawing the rest from reference TRBV19 and TRBJ1-5, the complete variable domain is DGGITQSPKYLFRKEGQNVTLSCEQNLNHDAMYWYRQDPGQGLRLIYYSQIVNDFQKGDIAEGYSVSREKKESFPLTVTSAQKNPTAFYLCASSYRGSQPQHFGDGTRLSIL.

This chain uses TRBV4-1 with TRBJ2-3; 7 bases line up with TRBD2. The CDR3 has 14 residues. The ends lost 3 bases at V and 2 bases at J; junction bases unmatched: 2. The V gene's germline CDR1 is MGHRA and CDR2 YSYEKL. In DNA form, the CDR3 reads TGCGCCAGCAGCCAGGGGACTAACACAGATACGCAGTATTTT. Protein sequence: CASSQGTNTDTQYF.

The rearrangement links TRBV19 to TRBJ2-5; D gene unclear. CDR1 is LNHDA, CDR2 SQIVND, per germline (reference sequence). The CDR3 loop spans 13 amino acids. V dropped 3 bases and J dropped 0 bases, with 5 bases sitting between them. The CDR3 sequence: CASSIADQETQYF. In nucleotides, the CDR3 is TGTGCCAGTAGTATCGCGGACCAAGAGACCCAGTACTTC.

The gene calls are TRBV5-6 and TRBJ2-7; weak D call: TRBD2 (6 bases). Germline CDR1 and CDR2: SGHDT and YYEEEE. The V end was cut by 0 bases, the J end by 2 bases, with 12 bases between. The CDR3 has 15 residues. The CDR3 coding sequence is TGTGCCAGCAGCTTGGATGGCTCTAGCGCCTACGAGCAGTACTTC. Its translation is CASSLDGSSAYEQYF.

This clone was observed once. The genes are TRBV6-5 and TRBJ2-3; D gene unclear. V gave up 6 bases and J gave up 2 bases, with 9 bases separating them. Per the germline V gene, CDR1 is MNHEY and CDR2 is SVGAGI. The CDR3 contains 13 residues. CDR3 nucleotides: TGTGCCAGCAGACCCGACACCACAGATACGCAGTATTTT. Its protein product is CASRPDTTDTQYF.

The sample holds a few counts of this clone. The chain recombines TRBV10-3 with TRBJ2-3; 9 bases align to TRBD2. The V and J ends lost 9 bases and 2 bases, in that order; junction bases with no gene match: 3. This CDR3 comprises 13 residues. CDR1 and CDR2 (germline): ENHRY, SYGVKD. The DNA of the CDR3 is TGTGCCATTAAGCGGGAGGACACAGATACGCAGTATTTT. The encoded protein is CAIKREDTDTQYF.

The chain recombines TRBV9 with TRBJ2-3; 9 nucleotides line up with TRBD2. Germline CDR1 reads SGDLS; CDR2 reads YYNGEE. This CDR3 region has 15 residues. Trimming took 0 bases from V and 4 from J; bases not matched to a gene: 3. CDR3 sequence reads: CASSVVGGRADTQYF. The CDR3 nucleotides read TGTGCCAGCAGCGTAGTAGGCGGGAGGGCAGATACGCAGTATTTT.

This clone came up once. This chain joins TRBV4-1 and TRBJ2-6, with D uncertain. CDR3 length equals 15 residues. Per the germline V gene, CDR1 is MGHRA and CDR2 is YSYEKL. Trimming stripped 9 bases from V and 0 bases from J, with 12 bases between. The CDR3 region has the DNA TGCGCCAGTTCGACGGCAGGCTCTGGGGCCAACGTCCTGACTTTC. Encoded protein: CASSTAGSGANVLTF.

This clone was observed a single time. The rearrangement joins TRBV6-5 to TRBJ2-7; 7 nucleotides align to TRBD2. Unmatched junction bases numbered 11, after V lost 2 bases and J lost 4 bases. The CDR3 is made up of 16 amino acids. CDR1 and CDR2 from the germline V gene are MNHEY and SVGAGI. The CDR3 reads CASSYTQLARGYEQYF. The CDR3 coding sequence is TGTGCCAGCAGTTACACTCAACTAGCGAGGGGATACGAGCAGTACTTC.

The V gene is TRBV5-4, the J gene TRBJ1-6; D possibly corresponds to TRBD1 (6 bases). V was clipped by 4 bases and J by 7 bases, with 21 bases between them. CDR1 and CDR2 (germline): SGHNT, YYREEE (reference sequence). The CDR3 covers 17 residues. In nucleotides, the CDR3 is TGTGCCAGCAGCCCCCGCCCGGGGGCAGGTGAAAATTCACCCCTCCACTTT. It translates to CASSPRPGAGENSPLHF.

This clone was seen a handful of times. The chain uses TRBV6-6 and TRBJ2-5; D ambiguous. CDR1 is MNHNY, CDR2 SVGAGI, per germline (reference sequence). Deletions cut 7 bases from V and 2 bases from J, with 11 bases between. The CDR3 has 13 amino acids. This CDR3 is CASTYRYQETQYF. In nucleotides, the CDR3 is TGTGCCAGCACCTACAGATATCAAGAGACCCAGTACTTC.

This clone appeared many times. The J gene is TRBJ2-1, the V gene TRBV28; 9 positions agree with TRBD1. CDR3 size: 14 residues. Trimming took 6 bases from V and 4 from J; bases not matched to a gene: 4. CDR1 and CDR2 (germline): MDHEN, SYDVKM. The CDR3 DNA reads as TGTGCCAGCAGGAGGGACAGGGAATACAATGAGCAGTTCTTC. Its translation: CASRRDREYNEQFF.

The chain combines TRBV7-9 with TRBJ2-6; 12 nucleotides match TRBD1. This CDR3 comprises 18 residues. Germline CDR1 SEHNR, CDR2 FQNEAQ (reference sequence). Trimming at V came to 3 bases and at J to 2 bases, leaving 5 bases not matched to a gene. The CDR3 loop reads CASSFAGTGGTGANVLTF. In DNA, the CDR3 is TGTGCCAGCAGCTTCGCCGGGACAGGGGGCACTGGGGCCAACGTCCTGACTTTC.

The chain joins TRBV2 to TRBJ1-5; 7 bases map to TRBD1. Germline V gene data show CDR1 as SNHLY and CDR2 as FYNNEI. The CDR3 loop spans 14 amino acids. V was pared by 4 bases and J by 5 bases, with 5 bases of the junction left unmatched. The CDR3 loop is CASSGDSRYQPQHF. In DNA, the CDR3 is TGTGCCAGCAGTGGGGACAGCCGATATCAGCCCCAGCATTTT.

The genes are TRBV4-3 and TRBJ2-7; D is perhaps TRBD1 (7 bases). The V and J ends lost 1 base and 2 bases respectively, with 12 bases between them. The CDR3 consists of 15 residues. Germline values: CDR1 LGHNA, CDR2 YSLEER. The CDR3 nucleotides read TGCGCCAGCAGCCAAGTCCAGGGGGGAGCCTACGAGCAGTACTTC. It translates to CASSQVQGGAYEQYF.

The chain uses TRBV6-1 and TRBJ2-1; the D gene could be TRBD1 or TRBD2 (5 bases each). Germline CDR1 reads MNHNS; CDR2 reads SASEGT. The V end lost 3 bases, the J end lost 5 bases, and 11 bases lay between the germline ends. The CDR3 contains 14 residues. CDR3 coding DNA: TGTGCCAGCAGTGATTATTCGGGACACAATGAGCAGTTCTTC. Translated: CASSDYSGHNEQFF.

The rearrangement uses TRBV10-3 and TRBJ2-5, with D perhaps matching TRBD1 (5 bases). The germline V and J ends were trimmed by 10 bases and 5 bases, with 8 bases remaining between them. Germline CDR1 ENHRY, CDR2 SYGVKD. The CDR3 length is 10 residues. The CDR3 loop reads CATAGETQYF. The DNA for the CDR3 is TGTGCCACCGCAGGGGAGACCCAGTACTTC.

This sequence joins TRBV2 and TRBJ2-3, with D perhaps matching TRBD2 (6 bases). Germline V lookup: CDR1 SNHLY, CDR2 FYNNEI. The germline V and J ends were trimmed by 6 bases and 0 bases, with 13 bases remaining between them. This CDR3 spans 15 amino acids. The chain's CDR3 is CASSNRRDSTDTQYF. The CDR3 DNA reads TGTGCCAGCAGCAACCGGCGGGATAGCACAGATACGCAGTATTTT.

The rearrangement joins TRBV11-1 to TRBJ2-1; D is perhaps TRBD2 (5 bases). The CDR3 consists of 17 residues. Looked up from germline, CDR1 is SGHAT and CDR2 is FQDESV (reference sequence). Between the trimmed V and J ends, which lost 4 bases and 3 bases, there was a span of 19 bases. The CDR3 DNA is TGTGCCAGCAGCTCACATGAGCGGTCCCTCAACTACAATGAGCAGTTCTTC. Protein sequence: CASSSHERSLNYNEQFF.

The chain carries TRBV4-3 and TRBJ2-1, with 11 bases lining up with TRBD2. The V gene's germline CDR1 is LGHNA and CDR2 YSLEER. CDR3 length: 18 amino acids. J was trimmed by 4 bases and V by 3 bases; bases with no gene match: 11. This CDR3 reads CASSHPPGLAERYNEQFF. The CDR3, as DNA: TGCGCCAGCAGCCACCCCCCGGGACTAGCGGAGAGATACAATGAGCAGTTCTTC.

V and J are TRBV25-1 and TRBJ1-1, with TRBD1 identical over 9 bases. The CDR3 is 15 amino acids. The V gene end was trimmed by 4 bases and the J gene end by 0 bases; junction bases not matched to a gene: 3. Germline V CDR1 and CDR2: MGHDK, SYGVNS. The CDR3 DNA sequence: TGTGCCAGCAGTGGAGGACAGGGGATGAACACTGAAGCTTTCTTT. The encoded protein is CASSGGQGMNTEAFF.

J is TRBJ2-1 and V is TRBV18; perhaps TRBD1 as D (6 bases). In germline, CDR1 is KGHSH, CDR2 LQKENI. There are 13 residues in the CDR3. V was shortened by 6 bases and J by 5 bases, with 11 bases between the two germline ends. CDR3 loop: CASSGTRDNEQFF. CDR3 DNA: TGTGCCAGCTCCGGGACACGCGACAATGAGCAGTTCTTC. Using reference TRBV18 and TRBJ2-1 for the parts outside the CDR3, the full variable domain is NAGVMQNPRHLVRRRGQEARLRCSPMKGHSHVYWYRQLPEEGLKFMVYLQKENIIDESGMPKERFSAEFPKEGPSILRIQQVVRGDSAAYFCASSGTRDNEQFFGPGTRLTVL.

This chain uses TRBV30 with TRBJ2-2; perhaps TRBD1 as D (6 bases). This CDR3 is built from 17 residues. Germline CDR1 and CDR2: GTSNPN and SVGIG (reference sequence). Trimming removed 3 bases from V and 5 bases from J, with 22 bases in between. This CDR3 is CAWRPRDLYRDTGELFF. The CDR3 DNA follows: TGTGCCTGGAGACCACGGGACCTCTACAGGGATACCGGGGAGCTGTTTTTT.